This T cell receptor beta chain was recovered during a study of PD-1 blockade in classical Hodgkin lymphoma (dated by TCRdb to 2018 to 2020). General notes on the study: A peripheral blood immune signature of response to PD-1 blockade in classical Hodgkin lymphoma was defined using TCR beta sequencing and CyTOF. Overall study results and their limits: The study covered only a single clinical trial cohort, and the causes of the repertoire differences, possibly disease activity or prior therapy, were still not defined. Baseline TCR diversity was reported as lower in newly diagnosed patients than in healthy donors, and lower still in relapsed/refractory patients.

The CDR3 goes from the cysteine to the phenylalanine over 15 residues. The sequence is cut down to CDR3 DNA, 45 bases in frame from base 1. CDR1 and CDR2, looked up from the germline V gene, are SGHAT and FQNNGV. V ends up 5 bases short and J 8 bases short, with an unmatched junction base count of 9. The time point label on this specimen signifies: newly diagnosed, previously untreated cHL patient sample. To serve as a comparison group for the relapsed/refractory trial patients, PBMCs were sequenced from patients with newly diagnosed, previously untreated classical Hodgkin lymphoma. After peripheral blood was drawn into 8 mL Vacutainer Cell Preparation Tubes, PBMCs were isolated by centrifugation and then cryopreserved. The Qiagen DNeasy kit was used to extract genomic DNA from unsorted PBMCs and from the negatively selected CD4+ and CD8+ fractions. Using primers that anneal to V and J segments, immunoSEQ multiplex PCR amplified the TCR beta CDR3 regions. Amplification bias was minimized using a synthetic immune receptor repertoire, and residual bias was removed computationally after sequencing. The original methods were these. Custom Python scripts were used to quantify repertoire diversity as the Shannon entropy index. Unsorted, CD4+ and CD8+ repertoires were examined separately, except in combined analyses, for which CD4+ and CD8+ sequences were merged in silico. Held by TCRdb, this immuneACCESS table contains in-frame sequences only and omits some clones. Under half of the omission traces to an unresolved V gene where checked; the cause of the rest is unknown. Clone size and the V and J calls come from that table; the DNA yielded D and trimming. For this sample there are more than 15,000 clones; roughly 87% appear just once. The ten top clones hold approximately 4.1% of the sample.

A note on this clone: Its antigen remains unidentified. It has no much larger one-base neighbor in the sample; base qualities were not kept.

The receptor was derived from a human donor with classical Hodgkin lymphoma. Source material: peripheral blood mononuclear cells (PBMCs). The chain links TRBV11-2 with TRBJ1-2, and TRBD1 aligns with 12 junction nucleotides. The sequence in DNA is TGTGCCAGCAGCCCCCCGGGACAGGGGGCGCGAGGCTACACCTTC. Its product reads: CASSPPGQGARGYTF.